This T cell receptor beta chain was obtained from a study of blood T cell repertoires in COVID-19. Donors were grouped by their self-reported clinical history. Recovered status applied to Cohort 3 donors who had two consecutive negative PCRs. It also applied to those with clearance or with symptom resolution. In the original processing: Amplification from reference gene primers served as the basis for estimated nucleated cell counts. Data came from immunoSEQ multiplex PCR; TCRdb stores just in-frame clones and leaves some out. Clone size and V and J calls were adopted from that table, with D and trimming inferred from the DNA. The sample carries about 390,000 clones, 87% recorded once. This CDR3 contains 13 residues. Trimming removed 2 bases from V and 7 bases from J, with 6 bases in between. Germline V gene lookup returns CDR1 MNHNS and CDR2 SASEGT. This clone was seen a few times.

Sample: PBMCs or T cells enriched from blood (not recorded which). The origin of this receptor is a woman aged 50 to 65 who had recovered from COVID-19. The rearrangement joins TRBV6-1 to TRBJ1-6; D gene ambiguous. CDR3 region: CASSEMLNSPLHF. CDR3 nucleotides: TGTGCCAGCAGTGAAATGTTAAATTCACCCCTCCACTTT.